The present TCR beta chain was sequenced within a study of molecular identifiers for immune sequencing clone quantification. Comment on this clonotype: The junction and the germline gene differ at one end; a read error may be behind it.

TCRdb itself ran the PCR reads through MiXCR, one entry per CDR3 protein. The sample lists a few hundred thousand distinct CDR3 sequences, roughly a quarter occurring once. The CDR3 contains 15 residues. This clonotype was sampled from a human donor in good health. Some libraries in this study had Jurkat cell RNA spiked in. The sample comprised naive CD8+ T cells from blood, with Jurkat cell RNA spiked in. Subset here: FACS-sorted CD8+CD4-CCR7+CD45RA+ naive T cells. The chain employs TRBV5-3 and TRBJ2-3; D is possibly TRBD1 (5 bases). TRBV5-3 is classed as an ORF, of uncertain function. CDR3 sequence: CASSSSGFGPDAQYF. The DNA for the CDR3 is TGTGCCAGCAGCTCTTCAGGGTTCGGCCCAGATGCGCAGTATTTT.